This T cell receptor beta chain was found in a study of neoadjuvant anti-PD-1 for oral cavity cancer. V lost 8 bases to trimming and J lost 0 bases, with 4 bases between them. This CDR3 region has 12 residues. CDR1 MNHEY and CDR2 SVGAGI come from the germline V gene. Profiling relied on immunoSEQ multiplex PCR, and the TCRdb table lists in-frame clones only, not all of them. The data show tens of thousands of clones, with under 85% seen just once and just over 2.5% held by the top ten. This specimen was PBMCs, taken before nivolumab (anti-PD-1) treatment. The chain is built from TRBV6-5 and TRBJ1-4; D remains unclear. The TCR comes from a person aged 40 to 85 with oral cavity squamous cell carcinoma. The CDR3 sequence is CASGTTNEKLFF. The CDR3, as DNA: TGTGCCAGCGGAACAACTAATGAAAAACTGTTTTTT.